This T cell receptor (beta chain) was documented in a study of blood T cell repertoires in COVID-19. As for the study in general: The study drew acute and convalescent COVID-19 samples from the United States, Italy and Spain. From T cells, B-cell-depleted T cells, or PBMCs came the material, which was cDNA or gDNA.

Original handling: By means of reference gene primer amplification, nucleated cell counts were estimated. This table comes from immunoSEQ multiplex PCR, and its TCRdb copy is limited to in-frame clones, with some not included. The D gene and trimming were derived from the DNA, and the V and J assignments and clone size from that table. Counted here are 150,000 to 200,000 clones, roughly four fifths occurring once; the ten biggest clones make up about 6.9%. The ends were cut back, 5 bases at V and 4 bases at J, with 6 bases in the middle. Germline loops: CDR1 MNHEY, CDR2 SVGAGI. CDR3 length: 12 amino acids.

The source of this sequence is a human donor with acute or convalescent COVID-19. The donor label of this sample is uncertain. The V call is TRBV6-5, the J call TRBJ1-3; D is ambiguous. The material sequenced was peripheral blood. CDR3 DNA: TGTGCCAGCAGTAGCTACGGAAACACCATATATTTT. Translation: CASSSYGNTIYF.